This T cell receptor (beta chain) was identified in a study of response to subunit inactivated influenza vaccine. This CDR3 contains 16 residues. From germline, CDR1 is LGHNA and CDR2 YNFKEQ. The ends lost 0 bases at V and 8 bases at J; junction bases unmatched: 7. This clonotype was seen a few times. MiXCR, applied by TCRdb to the RT-PCR reads, yields one record per CDR3 protein. The sample gives around 500,000 distinct CDR3 sequences, roughly 9.8% of which show up once; around 12% is in the top ten. The specimen comprised PBMCs from blood, sampled more than 35 days after vaccination. The rearrangement uses TRBV4-2 and TRBJ2-1, with 10 bases fitting TRBD2. This sequence originates from a man aged 45-65 years who received an inactivated influenza vaccine. CDR3 nucleotide sequence: TGTGCCAGCAGCCAAGATCTGATAGCGGGAGGCTATGAGCAGTTCTTC. Translated, it gives CASSQDLIAGGYEQFF.